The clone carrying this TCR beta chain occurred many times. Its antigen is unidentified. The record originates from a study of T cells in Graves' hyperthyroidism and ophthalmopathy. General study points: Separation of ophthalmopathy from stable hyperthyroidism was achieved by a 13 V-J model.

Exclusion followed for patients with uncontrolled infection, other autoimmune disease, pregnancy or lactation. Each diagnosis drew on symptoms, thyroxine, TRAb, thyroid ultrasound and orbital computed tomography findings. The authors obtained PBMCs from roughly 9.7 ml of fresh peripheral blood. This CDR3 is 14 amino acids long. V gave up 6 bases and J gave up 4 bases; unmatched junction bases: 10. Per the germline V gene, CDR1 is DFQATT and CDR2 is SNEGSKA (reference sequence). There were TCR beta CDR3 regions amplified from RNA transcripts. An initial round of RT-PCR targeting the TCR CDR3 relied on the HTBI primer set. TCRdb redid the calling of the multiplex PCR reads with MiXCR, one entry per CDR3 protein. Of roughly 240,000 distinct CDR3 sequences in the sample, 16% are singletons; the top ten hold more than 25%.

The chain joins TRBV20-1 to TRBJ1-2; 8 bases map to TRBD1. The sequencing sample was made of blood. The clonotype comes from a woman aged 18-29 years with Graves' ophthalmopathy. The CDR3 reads CSANSGGFGYGYTF. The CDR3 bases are TGCAGTGCAAACTCAGGGGGCTTTGGCTATGGCTACACCTTC.